This passage covers 15 T cell receptor beta chains from one sample sequenced in a study of OX40 agonist ivuxolimab in advanced cancers. This table comes from immunoSEQ multiplex PCR, and its TCRdb copy is limited to in-frame clones, with some not included. The data show around 69,000 clones, about 85% seen once. The material sequenced was CD4+ or CD8+ T cells sorted from blood, taken in a trial of the OX40 agonist ivuxolimab. The receptors stem from an adult with an advanced solid tumor such as melanoma, head and neck, liver or kidney cancer.

The CDR3 bases are TGTGCCAGCAGTTTTTACAATCAGCCCCAGCATTTT. Protein sequence: CASSFYNQPQHF. The chain links TRBV27 to TRBJ1-5; D unresolved. Germline-derived CDR1 and CDR2 are MNHEY and SMNVEV (reference sequence). Trimming removed 3 bases at V and 3 bases at J, with 3 bases between. CDR3 length: 12 amino acids.

The chain is built from TRBV6-5 and TRBJ1-2, with 7 bases that match TRBD1. This CDR3 has 14 amino acids. Germline V lookup: CDR1 MNHEY, CDR2 SVGAGI. Trimming took 2 bases from V and 2 from J; bases not matched to a gene: 2. CDR3 residues: CASSYRDRNYGYTF. The CDR3 bases are TGTGCCAGCAGTTACCGGGACAGAAACTATGGCTACACCTTC.

This chain connects TRBV7-9 to TRBJ1-3, with a possible D match to TRBD1 (6 bases). The V end was cut by 5 bases, the J end by 0 bases, with 17 bases between. This CDR3 has 17 amino acids. Germline V gene sequence: CDR1 SEHNR, CDR2 FQNEAQ (reference sequence). CDR3 sequence: CASSPGWQGHSGNTIYF. CDR3 in DNA: TGTGCCAGCAGCCCAGGTTGGCAGGGGCACTCTGGAAACACCATATATTTT.

The chain has TRBV19 and TRBJ1-2, with D unclear. With 6 bases removed from V and 7 bases from J, the gap between germline ends came to 21 bases. The CDR3 sequence is 15 residues long. Germline lookup yields CDR1 LNHDA and CDR2 SQIVND (reference sequence). The CDR3: CASRWERAYQLGYTF. The CDR3, as DNA: TGTGCCAGTAGATGGGAAAGGGCCTACCAACTTGGCTACACCTTC.

The V gene is TRBV10-3, the J gene TRBJ2-6; 8 nucleotides match TRBD1. Looked up from germline, CDR1 is ENHRY and CDR2 is SYGVKD. The CDR3 has 16 residues. Unmatched junction bases numbered 10, after V lost 11 bases and J lost 1 base. The CDR3 loop is CAASGTGFSGANVLTF. The DNA of the CDR3 is TGTGCCGCCTCCGGGACAGGATTTTCTGGGGCCAACGTCCTGACTTTC.

The V gene is TRBV6-6, the J gene TRBJ2-5, with no clear D. Germline V gene lookup returns CDR1 MNHNY and CDR2 SVGAGI (reference sequence). Trimming left V 6 bases short and J 2 bases short, with 7 bases between. CDR3 size: 12 residues. The CDR3 loop reads CASSQTQETQYF. For the CDR3, the DNA is TGTGCCAGCAGCCAAACTCAAGAGACCCAGTACTTC.

This chain links TRBV6-5 with TRBJ2-7, with 7 bases fitting TRBD1. The junction had 13 bases not matched to a gene; V was cut back by 8 bases and J by 6 bases. From germline, CDR1 is MNHEY and CDR2 SVGAGI. The CDR3 spans 14 residues. CDR3: CASSPPGGSGEQYF. The DNA for the CDR3 is TGTGCCAGCTCCCCCCCAGGGGGTTCGGGCGAGCAGTACTTC.

The chain employs TRBV19 and TRBJ2-3; D not resolved. Germline loops: CDR1 LNHDA, CDR2 SQIVND (reference sequence). The CDR3 is 11 amino acids. The V and J ends lost 3 bases and 4 bases respectively, with 2 bases between them. CDR3 nucleotide sequence: TGTGCCAGTAGTATCGCAGATACGCAGTATTTT. Protein product: CASSIADTQYF.

V is TRBV13 and J is TRBJ1-1; D not resolved. CDR3 length: 16 residues. The V gene lost 1 base and the J gene lost 0 bases, with 12 bases spanning the gap. Germline assignment: CDR1 PRHDT and CDR2 FYEKMQ (reference sequence). The CDR3 DNA is TGTGCCAGCAGCTTAGCCAGCCCAATTATGAACACTGAAGCTTTCTTT. This encodes CASSLASPIMNTEAFF.

J is TRBJ2-6 and V is TRBV27; maybe TRBD2 (6 bases). Germline V gives CDR1 MNHEY, CDR2 SMNVEV (reference sequence). The CDR3 is made up of 16 amino acids. Trimming removed 9 bases at V and 0 bases at J, with 15 bases between. The CDR3 DNA reads TGTGCCAGTACGACTCGGGGGATCTCTGGGGCCAACGTCCTGACTTTC. Translating it yields CASTTRGISGANVLTF.

The genes are TRBV6-5 and TRBJ1-5; D is uncertain. Germline V gene data show CDR1 as MNHEY and CDR2 as SVGAGI. CDR3 length: 13 residues. V was shortened by 6 bases and J by 6 bases, with 12 bases between the two germline ends. The CDR3 DNA sequence: TGTGCCAGCAGAAAGGCGGGTGGTCAGCCCCAGCATTTT. It codes for CASRKAGGQPQHF.

CDR3 in amino acids: CASSTQTGATEAFF. DNA for the CDR3: TGTGCCAGTAGTACGCAGACAGGAGCCACTGAAGCTTTCTTT. This chain connects TRBV19 to TRBJ1-1; possibly TRBD1 for D (6 bases). The CDR3 loop spans 14 amino acids. In germline, CDR1 is LNHDA, CDR2 SQIVND (reference sequence). V was pared by 4 bases and J by 4 bases, with 13 bases between.

V and J are TRBV19 and TRBJ1-3, with 7 positions matching TRBD1. This CDR3 contains 15 residues. V lost 5 bases to trimming and J lost 4 bases; unmatched junction nucleotides: 8. In germline, CDR1 is LNHDA, CDR2 SQIVND (reference sequence). CDR3 sequence reads: CASSAGTAIGNTIYF. DNA of the CDR3: TGTGCCAGTAGTGCCGGGACAGCGATAGGAAACACCATATATTTT. The variable domain in full, with the rest retrieved from reference TRBV19 and TRBJ1-3, is DGGITQSPKYLFRKEGQNVTLSCEQNLNHDAMYWYRQDPGQGLRLIYYSQIVNDFQKGDIAEGYSVSREKKESFPLTVTSAQKNPTAFYLCASSAGTAIGNTIYFGEGSWLTVV.

V gene TRBV7-2 combines with J gene TRBJ1-6; D unresolved. Germline CDR1 is SGHTA and CDR2 is FQGNSA. Trimming took off 3 bases at V and 0 bases at J, with 6 bases between the two ends. This CDR3 is built from 15 residues. CDR3 DNA: TGTGCCAGCAGCTTCGATAGCTCCTATAATTCACCCCTCCACTTT. Translating gives CASSFDSSYNSPLHF. The complete variable domain, with remaining parts taken from reference TRBV7-2 and TRBJ1-6, reads GAGVSQSPSNKVTEKGKDVELRCDPISGHTALYWYRQSLGQGLEFLIYFQGNSAPDKSGLPSDRFSAERTGGSVSTLTIQRTQQEDSAVYLCASSFDSSYNSPLHFGNGTRLTVT.

This chain connects TRBV29-1 to TRBJ2-1; D remains ambiguous. Trimming removed 8 bases from V and 3 bases from J, with 8 bases in between. The CDR3 spans 11 residues. The germline V gene has CDR1 SQVTM and CDR2 ANQGSEA. CDR3 residues: CSQRFYNEQFF. As DNA, the CDR3 is TGCAGCCAGAGGTTCTACAATGAGCAGTTCTTC.